The 22 T cell receptor beta chains below all came from one sample that was sequenced in a study of cytomegalovirus exposure and HLA in healthy donors. Vbeta (60) and Jbeta (13) primers were used in the PCR. Data came from immunoSEQ multiplex PCR; TCRdb stores just in-frame clones and leaves some out. The profile shows under 140,000 clones, 70% to 85% of them singletons. The sample comprised PBMCs. The receptors here all came from a man aged 25 to 45 in good health and CMV-seropositive.

The rearrangement joins TRBV19 to TRBJ2-3, with D possibly being TRBD2 (6 bases). Trimming left V 6 bases short and J 2 bases short, with 12 bases between. This CDR3 region has 14 residues. Germline CDR1 is LNHDA and CDR2 is SQIVND (reference sequence). CDR3 sequence: CASRSGGDTDTQYF. In DNA, the CDR3 is TGTGCCAGTAGATCGGGCGGGGACACAGATACGCAGTATTTT.

CDR3 sequence: CVRSLAHFKNRGQTDTQYF. CDR3 nucleotide sequence: TGTGTCAGAAGCTTAGCCCACTTTAAAAACAGGGGCCAGACAGATACGCAGTATTTT. The chain recombines TRBV7-5 with TRBJ2-3; the DNA was not compared with TRBD1, the D call given in the table. TRBV7-5 is a recognized pseudogene. This CDR3 has 19 amino acids.

CDR3 amino acids: CSARGLDGYTF. The DNA for the CDR3 is TGCAGTGCTAGGGGGCTCGATGGCTACACCTTC. The chain couples TRBV20-1 to TRBJ1-2; the D gene is possibly TRBD1 (5 bases). The CDR3 sequence is 11 residues long. The ends were cut back, 3 bases at V and 6 bases at J, with 8 bases in the middle. Germline V gives CDR1 DFQATT, CDR2 SNEGSKA (reference sequence).

The chain is built from TRBV6-1 and TRBJ1-4; the D gene is possibly TRBD1 (6 bases). CDR3 length: 13 amino acids. Trimming shortened V by 7 bases and J by 8 bases, and 14 bases separated the two germline ends. Germline values: CDR1 MNHNS, CDR2 SASEGT. The chain's CDR3 is CASTGDTLEKLFF. The DNA of the CDR3 is TGTGCCAGCACAGGGGATACGTTGGAAAAACTGTTTTTT.

The CDR3 loop is CASSLTGLPEAFF. The DNA of the CDR3 is TGTGCCAGCAGCTTGACAGGGCTCCCTGAAGCTTTCTTT. V usage is TRBV11-2 and J usage is TRBJ1-1, with 7 nucleotides matching TRBD1. The J segment lost 6 bases and the V segment lost 3 bases, leaving 4 bases of the junction unmatched. The CDR3 extends over 13 amino acids. Germline CDR1 SGHAT, CDR2 FQNNGV.

This clone occurred once. The chain has TRBV19 and TRBJ2-5; unclear D gene. The CDR3 sequence is 13 residues long. CDR1 and CDR2 from the germline V gene are LNHDA and SQIVND (reference sequence). Trimming stripped 0 bases from V and 2 bases from J, with 4 bases between. Written as DNA, the CDR3 is TGTGCCAGTAGTATAGATCTTCAAGAGACCCAGTACTTC. As protein: CASSIDLQETQYF. The full variable domain, in which reference TRBV19 and TRBJ2-5 provide the parts outside the CDR3, is DGGITQSPKYLFRKEGQNVTLSCEQNLNHDAMYWYRQDPGQGLRLIYYSQIVNDFQKGDIAEGYSVSREKKESFPLTVTSAQKNPTAFYLCASSIDLQETQYFGPGTRLLVL.

This clone is a singleton in its sample. The chain employs TRBV6-6 and TRBJ1-1; D gene ambiguous. The germline gives CDR1 MNHNY, CDR2 SVGAGI (reference sequence). The CDR3 contains 12 residues. Deletions cut 5 bases from V and 7 bases from J, with 11 bases between. CDR3 coding DNA: TGTGCCAGCAGTCCAGTCGGGAGTGAAGCTTTCTTT. Its protein product is CASSPVGSEAFF.

This chain joins TRBV30 and TRBJ2-7; 9 bases align to TRBD1. Per germline, CDR1 GTSNPN and CDR2 SVGIG (reference sequence). Trimming removed 4 bases from V and 6 bases from J; junction bases left unmatched: 7. CDR3 length equals 13 residues. The chain's CDR3 is CAWTGTGFSEQYF. The CDR3 bases are TGTGCCTGGACCGGGACAGGGTTTAGCGAGCAGTACTTC.

V usage is TRBV6-5 and J usage is TRBJ2-5; 7 positions match TRBD2. Looked up from germline, CDR1 is MNHEY and CDR2 is SVGAGI. The CDR3 runs to 14 residues. J lost 3 bases, V lost 2 bases, and 3 bases had no gene match. CDR3 nucleotide sequence: TGTGCCAGCAGTTACGGACTAGGAAAAGAGACCCAGTACTTC. It specifies CASSYGLGKETQYF.

The chain combines TRBV29-1 with TRBJ1-2; possible D gene TRBD1, 5 bases. The CDR3 runs to 12 residues. Germline V gene sequence: CDR1 SQVTM, CDR2 ANQGSEA. Trimming took off 4 bases at V and 4 bases at J, with 10 bases between the two ends. Here the CDR3 DNA reads TGCAGCGTTGTTGGTAGGGGCTATGGCTACACCTTC. Its protein is CSVVGRGYGYTF.

The chain uses TRBV27 and TRBJ1-5; no definite D call. The CDR3 runs to 13 residues. Germline V CDR1 and CDR2: MNHEY, SMNVEV (reference sequence). V gave up 6 bases and J gave up 4 bases, with 10 bases separating them. CDR3 in amino acids: CASSWAPNQPQHF. In DNA form, the CDR3 reads TGTGCCAGCAGCTGGGCACCAAATCAGCCCCAGCATTTT.

The V gene is TRBV5-7, the J gene TRBJ2-5; tentatively, D is TRBD1 (6 bases). TRBV5-7 is identified as an open reading frame with a role that is uncertain. CDR3 size: 16 residues. V was pared by 2 bases and J by 5 bases, with 19 bases between. The DNA for the CDR3 is TGTGCCAGCAGCTTATTAAGGGGGTTAGGTTCGGAGACCCAGTACTTC. It translates to CASSLLRGLGSETQYF.

This clone was picked up a small number of times. The rearrangement links TRBV21-1 to TRBJ1-5. TRBV21-1 is designated a pseudogene. This CDR3 is 15 amino acids long. The chain's CDR3 is CASSKVRTVNQPQHF. The CDR3, as DNA: TGTGCCAGCAGCAAAGTTCGGACTGTTAATCAGCCCCAGCATTTT.

V gene TRBV5-5 combines with J gene TRBJ1-1, with D unclear. The V end was cut by 0 bases, the J end by 6 bases, with 9 bases between. CDR3 length: 13 amino acids. CDR1 is SGHKS, CDR2 YYEKEE, per germline (reference sequence). CDR3 sequence (DNA): TGTGCCAGCAGCTTGGAGCTGAGATCTGAAGCTTTCTTT. It yields the protein CASSLELRSEAFF.

The chain joins TRBV11-3 to TRBJ2-2, with a tentative D call TRBD1 (6 bases). Looked up from germline, CDR1 is SGHNT and CDR2 is YENEEA. There are 15 residues in the CDR3. Trimming took off 4 bases at V and 1 base at J, with 10 bases between the two ends. The CDR3 here is CASSSPGQNTGELFF. The CDR3 coding sequence is TGTGCCAGCAGCTCTCCGGGACAGAACACCGGGGAGCTGTTTTTT.

This clone was observed a few times. The chain joins TRBV4-3 to TRBJ2-7; 10 nucleotides line up with TRBD2. Germline V lookup: CDR1 LGHNA, CDR2 YSLEER. With V trimmed by 1 base and J by 0 bases, 3 bases remained unmatched. The CDR3 has 16 residues. CDR3 sequence (DNA): TGCGCCAGCAGCCAAGGTAGCGGGGGGAGCTCCTACGAGCAGTACTTC. Its protein is CASSQGSGGSSYEQYF.

The CDR3 region has the DNA TGTGCCAGCAGCCTTGCGTACGGGGGGCCCTCTGAGTGTCAAGAGACCCAGTACTTC. It codes for CASSLAYGGPSECQETQYF. The chain joins TRBV21-1 to TRBJ2-5; whether TRBD2, the table's D call, matches the DNA was not checked. TRBV21-1 is a listed pseudogene. The CDR3 has 19 amino acids.

This sequence joins TRBV5-6 and TRBJ2-1; no firm D call. The CDR3 has 13 amino acids. Germline values: CDR1 SGHDT, CDR2 YYEEEE. The V end was cut by 3 bases, the J end by 7 bases, with 11 bases between. The CDR3 is CASSSEARNEQFF. The CDR3 nucleotides are TGTGCCAGCAGCTCGGAAGCTAGGAATGAGCAGTTCTTC.

The V call is TRBV13, the J call TRBJ1-2; D is unclear. The CDR3 contains 15 residues. CDR1 is PRHDT and CDR2 is FYEKMQ in the germline V gene (reference sequence). V was shortened by 3 bases and J by 6 bases, with 17 bases between the two germline ends. Written as DNA, the CDR3 is TGTGCCAGCAGCTTTCGGCCGCGGGGTTTTGATGGCTACACCTTC. This gives the protein CASSFRPRGFDGYTF.

The genes are TRBV27 and TRBJ1-3; TRBD1 matches 8 bases. Germline-derived CDR1 and CDR2 are MNHEY and SMNVEV (reference sequence). The CDR3 length is 15 residues. With V trimmed by 5 bases and J by 2 bases, 5 bases remained unmatched. The CDR3 DNA reads TGTGCCAGCAGTCTGACAGGGGAAACTGGAAACACCATATATTTT. Protein product: CASSLTGETGNTIYF.

The CDR3 spells CASSQPGQSYNEQFF. The DNA of the CDR3 is TGTGCCAGCTCACAACCGGGACAGTCCTACAATGAGCAGTTCTTC. The chain carries TRBV18 and TRBJ2-1; 7 positions match TRBD1. Losses at the gene ends were 4 bases for V and 1 base for J; bases not matched to a gene: 4. CDR3 size: 15 residues. Germline assignment: CDR1 KGHSH and CDR2 LQKENI.

This clone was observed a single time. The chain uses TRBV5-1 and TRBJ1-1, with D perhaps TRBD1 (5 bases). The CDR3 contains 12 residues. Per germline, CDR1 SGHRS and CDR2 YFSETQ. V was pared by 0 bases and J by 5 bases, with 5 bases between. The CDR3 is CASSLGQTEAFF. The CDR3 DNA sequence: TGCGCCAGCAGCTTGGGACAGACTGAAGCTTTCTTT.